A selection of T cell receptor beta chains follows, all from one sample in a study of control samples from healthy donors and cancer patients. Measured with immunoSEQ multiplex PCR; TCRdb has only the in-frame clones, and not every one. The sample lists around 150,000 clones, about 94% seen once, with more than 8% in the top ten. What was sequenced was blood. Receptors originate from a middle-aged woman in good health. The CDR3 runs from the conserved cysteine through the conserved F or W. Each record gives: J gene, D gene, clone size, V gene, CDR3 DNA, CDR3 protein. The D gene is left open where the match is weak. Size is omitted from some rows. Given values are once, few, many or a class for expanded clones.

TRBJ1-5 - once TRBV7-2 TGTGCCAGCAGCCCGGCCGGGACGTACAATCAGCCCCAGCATTTT CASSPAGTYNQPQHF
TRBJ2-1 - - TRBV6-6 TGTGCCAGCAGTTACTCGTACGGCAATGAGCAGTTCTTC CASSYSYGNEQFF
TRBJ1-1 - - TRBV5-1 TGCGCCAGCAGCTTGGGCTCAGACCTCACTGAAGCTTTCTTT CASSLGSDLTEAFF
TRBJ1-2 TRBD1 - TRBV7-3 TGTGCCAGCAGCTTAAGAACAGGGGAAGGCTACACCTTC CASSLRTGEGYTF
TRBJ2-2 - - TRBV28 TGTGCCACCATCGGGCTTAGATACACCGGGGAGCTGTTTTTT CATIGLRYTGELFF
TRBJ1-3 - - TRBV7-9 TGTGCCAGCAGCTTAGGGGTTGAGTTGATATCTGGAAACACCATATATTTT CASSLGVELISGNTIYF
TRBJ1-1 - - TRBV9 TGTGCCAGCAGTGGCCCCTCCTCCGGGGGAACTGAAGCTTTCTTT CASSGPSSGGTEAFF
TRBJ2-5 - - TRBV19 TGTGCCAGCTCCCCGGACAGCGAAGAGACCCAGTACTTC CASSPDSEETQYF
TRBJ2-5 TRBD1 - TRBV29-1 TGCAGCGTTCGGACAGGGGTTGCTGGGGAGACCCAGTACTTC CSVRTGVAGETQYF
TRBJ1-2 - - TRBV7-8 TGTGCCAGCAGCTTGCGAAGAGTTATTAACTATGGCTACACCTTC CASSLRRVINYGYTF
TRBJ2-7 TRBD1 once TRBV7-3 TGTGCCAGCAGCTTAACGGGGGACAGGGAATACGAGCAGTACTTC CASSLTGDREYEQYF
TRBJ2-2 - - TRBV24-1 TGTGCCACCAGTGATTTGAGGTTAGTGTTTTGGGACACCGGGGAGCTGTTTTTT CATSDLRLVFWDTGELFF
TRBJ2-2 - - TRBV19 TGTGCCAGTAGTAGGAGCGCGAACACCGGGGAGCTGTTTTTT CASSRSANTGELFF
TRBJ1-6 - - TRBV4-1 TGCGCCAGCAGCCAAGGTCAGATTAATTCACCCCTCCACTTT CASSQGQINSPLHF
TRBJ2-1 - - TRBV19 TGTGCCAGTAGTTCTCGCACTTTCAATGAGCAGTTCTTC CASSSRTFNEQFF
TRBJ1-4 - - TRBV6-2/TRBV6-3 TGTGCCAGCAGTTTGGATGAAAAACTGTTTTTT CASSLDEKLFF
TRBJ1-5 - - TRBV6-5 TGTGCCAGCAGGCCCGGGACCGCGAATCAGCCCCAGCATTTT CASRPGTANQPQHF
TRBJ2-5 - - TRBV5-6 TGTGCCAGCAGCTTTGGGGAGACCCAGTACTTC CASSFGETQYF
TRBJ2-5 - - TRBV11-2 TGTGCCAGCAGTACAGGGGAGACCCAGTACTTC CASSTGETQYF
TRBJ1-5 - - TRBV19 TGTGCCAGTCTGCCCCGGACACCGAATCAGCCCCAGCATTTT CASLPRTPNQPQHF
TRBJ2-7 - - TRBV4-2 TGTGCCAGCAGCCAAGATCGGGCCAGGGGTGCCTACGAGCAGTACTTC CASSQDRARGAYEQYF
TRBJ1-6 - - TRBV19 TGTGCCAGTAGTATTGCAGGGGAGAGTTCACCCCTCCACTTT CASSIAGESSPLHF
TRBJ1-2 - - TRBV12-3/TRBV12-4 TGTGCCAGCACCAAGGGACACAGAGTGGGCTACACCTTC CASTKGHRVGYTF
TRBJ1-2 - once TRBV5-5 TGTGCCAGCAGCTTGAGCTATGGCTACACCTTC CASSLSYGYTF
TRBJ2-7 - - TRBV15 TGTGCCACCAGCAGAGAGGGACAAGCCTACGAGCAGTACTTC CATSREGQAYEQYF
TRBJ2-4 TRBD1 - TRBV27 TGTGCCAGCAGGACAGCCGGGACAGGGAGAAACATTCAGTACTTC CASRTAGTGRNIQYF
TRBJ2-7 TRBD2 once TRBV2 TGTGCCAGCAGTGAAGGGGGGGGAGGGAAGCTTGAGTACTTC CASSEGGGGKLEYF
TRBJ2-3 - - TRBV2 TGTGCCAGCACGGCCGGGGCTAACACAGATACGCAGTATTTT CASTAGANTDTQYF
TRBJ2-7 - - TRBV2 TGTGCCAGCAGTGAACAGTTAGCGCGGGTATACGAGCAGTACTTC CASSEQLARVYEQYF